This T cell receptor (beta chain) was profiled in a study of T cell repertoires in cytomegalovirus infection (dated by TCRdb to between 2018 and 2020). Regarding the research as a whole: Because public TCR beta signatures pointed to carriage of CMV infection together with the matching HLA type, the HLA type of each donor mattered for the analysis.

Sequencing relied on an Illumina HiSeq 1500. The public reads were quality trimmed at Q25 with fastp and then assembled into clones with MiXCR by TCRdb, keeping productive beta chains. Entries that share a CDR3 protein sequence are merged under the most common genes and DNA. The sample yields a few hundred thousand distinct CDR3 sequences; around 27% were counted once. The ten largest clones add up to roughly 13% of the sample. Many counts were recorded for this clonotype. Its antigen specificity is not known. Per-base qualities were not stored, and no clone one base away is much larger. Study-wide findings and limitations: The ex vivo response was dominated by HLA-C-restricted CMV-specific TCR beta clonotypes, which also provided the single most frequent clonotype in two of eight donors. Carriers of CMV infection plus the relevant HLA type were discriminated by the cumulative frequency of public TCR beta family members in the study cohort and in an independent approximately 340-donor cohort.

The germline V gene specifies SGHTA as CDR1 and FQGNSA as CDR2. The CDR3 goes from the cysteine to the phenylalanine over 16 residues. The retained sequence is limited to the CDR3, 48 bases, with the frame set at the first base. At the junction V is shortened by 0 bases and J by 2 bases; bases outside the gene matches: 3. The clonotype originates from a human donor in good health (CMV status not recorded). Some clones in this sample may be carry-over from other donors' samples. The source material was PBMCs. Recombination linked TRBV7-2 to TRBJ2-7, with 11 middle bases fitting TRBD1. The CDR3 loop reads CASSLAGQGATYEQYF. The nucleotide sequence is TGTGCCAGCAGCTTAGCAGGACAGGGGGCAACCTACGAGCAGTACTTC.